This T cell receptor (beta chain) was observed in a study of shared clonotypes between healthy human individuals. General study findings and limits: Investigators expected sequencing depth to affect clonotype sharing among donors.

Of note for this clone: The antigen remains unidentified.

Between the trimmed V and J ends, which lost 0 bases and 5 bases, there was a span of 5 bases. CDR3 length equals 13 residues. Germline lookup yields CDR1 MNHEY and CDR2 SVGAGI. Using immunoSEQ multiplex PCR, the repertoire was profiled, and TCRdb retains in-frame clones only, with some absent. The sample consists of some 1 million clones, around 76% of them appearing once. V and J are TRBV6-5 and TRBJ1-5; D gene uncertain. The sequence derives from a man in his late teens or twenties in good health. The specimen sequenced was memory CD4+ T cells sorted from blood. Subset reported: CD45RA-negative fraction. CDR3 in amino acids: CASSYSLHQPQHF. CDR3 nucleotides: TGTGCCAGCAGTTACTCTCTTCATCAGCCCCAGCATTTT.